These 29 T cell receptor beta chains came from one sample sequenced in a study of T cell responses to AZD1222 COVID-19 vaccine. Generated by immunoSEQ multiplex PCR, the TCRdb table keeps only in-frame clones and is missing some. The data hold roughly 130,000 clones, with 88% observed a single time. The sample was peripheral blood, taken on day 0 of AZD1222 vaccination. The receptors derive from an adult in good health.

The CDR3 DNA reads TGTGCCAGCAGCCCCCACGGAGAGCGGTGGAAAGATACGCAGTATTTT. Translation: CASSPHGERWKDTQYF. The chain links TRBV7-8 to TRBJ2-3, with D perhaps TRBD2 (5 bases). Between the trimmed V and J ends, which lost 5 bases and 5 bases, there was a span of 20 bases. The germline V gene has CDR1 SGHVS and CDR2 FQNEAQ. This CDR3 has 16 amino acids.

The chain recombines TRBV7-2 with TRBJ1-1; D is possibly TRBD1 (6 bases). Germline CDR1 reads SGHTA; CDR2 reads FQGNSA. V lost 1 base, J lost 5 bases, and 11 bases lay in between. The CDR3 sequence is 14 residues long. The CDR3 DNA reads as TGTGCCAGCAGCTTAGGCTGGGGGCAAACTGAAGCTTTCTTT. Translation: CASSLGWGQTEAFF.

This chain uses TRBV6-5 with TRBJ1-2; no reliable D call. Germline CDR1 and CDR2: MNHEY and SVGAGI. The CDR3 length is 14 residues. The V gene lost 3 bases and the J gene lost 4 bases, with 12 bases spanning the gap. The CDR3 is CASSYVEGRYGYTF. The DNA of the CDR3 is TGTGCCAGCAGTTATGTGGAAGGGCGCTATGGCTACACCTTC.

This clone occurred a few times. V gene TRBV14 combines with J gene TRBJ1-2; 7 positions match TRBD1. This CDR3 is built from 15 residues. V gave up 0 bases and J gave up 8 bases; unmatched junction bases: 9. Germline CDR1 is SGHDN and CDR2 is FVKESK. Here the CDR3 DNA reads TGTGCCAGCAGCCAAGATGGAGAGGGGGCGCTGGGCTACACCTTC. Translated: CASSQDGEGALGYTF.

This sequence joins TRBV11-3 and TRBJ2-3; maybe TRBD2 (5 bases). Trimming pared 6 bases from V and 0 bases from J, leaving 16 bases between. Germline V lookup: CDR1 SGHNT, CDR2 YENEEA. This CDR3 has 16 amino acids. CDR3 sequence reads: CASSQGLRSSTDTQYF. Here the CDR3 DNA reads TGTGCCAGCAGTCAAGGACTTCGCTCTAGCACAGATACGCAGTATTTT.

For this clone: Other nucleotide sequences from this sample produce the same CDR3. CDR3 sequence: CASSLSRNTQYF. The DNA of the CDR3 is TGTGCCAGCAGTCTGTCCAGGAATACGCAGTATTTT. The V call is TRBV5-4, the J call TRBJ2-3, with D hard to call. V shed 5 bases and J shed 7 bases, with 11 bases lying between them. The CDR3 length is 12 residues. Germline-derived CDR1 and CDR2 are SGHNT and YYREEE (reference sequence).

The chain joins TRBV13 to TRBJ2-7; D might be TRBD1 (7 bases). V lost 5 bases and J 2 bases, leaving 13 bases between the germline ends. CDR3 length: 14 amino acids. Looked up from germline, CDR1 is PRHDT and CDR2 is FYEKMQ (reference sequence). The CDR3 loop reads CASSPRGVPYEQYF. Here the CDR3 DNA reads TGTGCCAGCAGCCCCAGGGGGGTGCCCTACGAGCAGTACTTC.

The chain has TRBV7-8 and TRBJ1-5, with TRBD1 as a possible D gene (6 bases). The CDR3 loop spans 16 amino acids. Germline CDR1 reads SGHVS; CDR2 reads FQNEAQ. V was trimmed by 4 bases and J by 0 bases, leaving 13 bases between them. CDR3 protein: CASSYEQGISNQPQHF. CDR3 nucleotide sequence: TGTGCCAGCAGCTATGAGCAGGGGATTAGCAATCAGCCCCAGCATTTT.

CDR3 nucleotides: TGTGCCAGCAGTGCCCGGACAGGGGGCTCCGTCACCTTC. Protein: CASSARTGGSVTF. The V gene is TRBV28, the J gene TRBJ1-2; 11 bases are shared with TRBD1. The CDR3 totals 13 residues. Trimming at V came to 5 bases and at J to 13 bases, leaving 9 bases not matched to a gene. CDR1 and CDR2 from the germline V gene are MDHEN and SYDVKM.

V is TRBV9 and J is TRBJ1-1; D gene uncertain. Germline-derived CDR1 and CDR2 are SGDLS and YYNGEE. V lost 4 bases to trimming and J lost 0 bases, with 7 bases between them. The CDR3 contains 13 residues. The CDR3 spells CASSLQLNTEAFF. The CDR3 DNA is TGTGCCAGCAGCCTTCAGTTGAACACTGAAGCTTTCTTT.

The V call is TRBV19, the J call TRBJ1-2; D is uncertain. Trimming removed 6 bases at V and 8 bases at J, with 16 bases between. The CDR3 consists of 13 residues. Germline CDR1 LNHDA, CDR2 SQIVND (reference sequence). CDR3 DNA sequence: TGTGCCAGTAGCCCTCGAAGGGTGCGGGGCTACACCTTC. It specifies CASSPRRVRGYTF.

The V call is TRBV4-3, the J call TRBJ2-5; D ambiguous. Germline CDR1 LGHNA, CDR2 YSLEER. The germline V and J ends were trimmed by 0 bases and 4 bases, with 9 bases remaining between them. The CDR3 length is 14 residues. The CDR3 nucleotides are TGCGCCAGCAGCCAAGAACTCAGGCCAGAGACCCAGTACTTC. It is translated as CASSQELRPETQYF.

The chain joins TRBV11-1 to TRBJ1-1; D not certain. CDR3 length equals 13 residues. Germline values: CDR1 SGHAT, CDR2 FQDESV (reference sequence). V was trimmed by 2 bases and J by 1 base, leaving 5 bases between them. The CDR3 sequence is CASSLRENTEAFF. The CDR3 nucleotides read TGTGCCAGCAGCTTACGAGAGAACACTGAAGCTTTCTTT.

The rearrangement joins TRBV3-1 (or the pseudogene TRBV3-2) to TRBJ2-7; 8 nucleotides align to TRBD1. CDR3 length: 14 residues. The V gene's germline CDR1 is LGHDT and CDR2 YNNKEL (reference sequence). The ends lost 5 bases at V and 6 bases at J; junction bases unmatched: 9. The CDR3 protein is CASSKRTGIFEQYF. The CDR3 bases are TGTGCCAGCAGCAAGAGGACAGGGATTTTCGAGCAGTACTTC.

This clone was recorded only once. J is TRBJ2-7 and V is TRBV28; D gene ambiguous. Trimming took 5 bases from V and 3 from J, leaving 17 bases between them. The CDR3 runs 15 residues. The germline CDR1 and CDR2 sequences are MDHEN and SYDVKM. CDR3 region: CASSPAETPIYEQYF. DNA for the CDR3: TGTGCCAGCAGTCCGGCCGAGACACCCATCTACGAGCAGTACTTC.

This chain connects TRBV28 to TRBJ2-5, with unresolved D. Germline V gene data show CDR1 as MDHEN and CDR2 as SYDVKM. There are 14 residues in the CDR3. V was trimmed by 5 bases and J by 1 base, leaving 11 bases between them. CDR3 protein: CASSPPTTQETQYF. The DNA for the CDR3 is TGTGCCAGCAGTCCCCCGACAACCCAAGAGACCCAGTACTTC. Based on the CDR3 plus reference TRBV28 and TRBJ2-5, the full variable domain is DVKVTQSSRYLVKRTGEKVFLECVQDMDHENMFWYRQDPGLGLRLIYFSYDVKMKEKGDIPEGYSVSREKKERFSLILESASTNQTSMYLCASSPPTTQETQYFGPGTRLLVL.

The rearrangement uses TRBV9 and TRBJ2-1, with TRBD1 as a possible D gene (6 bases). V dropped 3 bases and J dropped 6 bases, with 16 bases sitting between them. This CDR3 spans 15 amino acids. Germline V gives CDR1 SGDLS, CDR2 YYNGEE. The CDR3 region has the DNA TGTGCCAGCAGCGACAGGGTTGAGGGAGTCAATGAGCAGTTCTTC. It yields the protein CASSDRVEGVNEQFF.

The gene calls are TRBV28 and TRBJ2-7; TRBD2 might be the D (5 bases). Germline V CDR1 and CDR2: MDHEN, SYDVKM. This CDR3 is 11 amino acids long. The V end was cut by 5 bases, the J end by 7 bases, with 9 bases between. CDR3 loop: CASSPEREQYF. CDR3 in DNA: TGTGCCAGCAGTCCTGAGCGGGAGCAGTACTTC.

The rearrangement links TRBV30 to TRBJ2-1; perhaps TRBD1 as D (6 bases). In germline, CDR1 is GTSNPN, CDR2 SVGIG (reference sequence). The V end was cut by 1 base, the J end by 6 bases, with 13 bases between. CDR3 length: 14 amino acids. CDR3 loop: CAWSALGARNEQFF. CDR3 nucleotide sequence: TGTGCCTGGAGTGCCTTGGGGGCGCGCAATGAGCAGTTCTTC.

This clone was counted once. The rearrangement links TRBV6-2 or TRBV6-3 to TRBJ2-5, with D maybe TRBD2 (7 bases). Germline CDR1 and CDR2: MNHEY and SVGEGT. With 5 bases removed from V and 0 bases from J, the gap between germline ends came to 16 bases. CDR3 size: 16 residues. The CDR3 is CASSPGDYPYQETQYF. CDR3 sequence (DNA): TGTGCCAGCAGTCCAGGGGACTACCCGTACCAAGAGACCCAGTACTTC.

The chain uses TRBV4-2 and TRBJ2-3, with TRBD2 matching 8 bases. Germline loops: CDR1 LGHNA, CDR2 YNFKEQ. The CDR3 spans 18 residues. Germline trimming cut 1 base from V and 0 bases from J; bases unmatched to any gene: 9. DNA for the CDR3: TGTGCCAGCAGCCAAGGAGGCAGCGGGGGCCCTAGCACAGATACGCAGTATTTT. This sequence encodes CASSQGGSGGPSTDTQYF.

The chain is built from TRBV10-3 and TRBJ2-7; 11 bases fit TRBD2. V shed 5 bases and J 4 bases; nucleotides not matched to a gene: 4. Germline V CDR1 and CDR2: ENHRY, SYGVKD. This CDR3 contains 14 residues. The CDR3 reads CAISPGLAAYEQYF. The CDR3 nucleotides read TGTGCCATCAGTCCGGGACTAGCGGCTTACGAGCAGTACTTC.

The chain uses TRBV18 and TRBJ1-3; 8 bases agree with TRBD1. Germline loops: CDR1 KGHSH, CDR2 LQKENI. V lost 0 bases, J lost 3 bases, and 4 bases stayed unmatched. This CDR3 contains 16 residues. This chain's CDR3 is CASSPPQGAFGNTIYF. In nucleotides, the CDR3 is TGTGCCAGCTCACCACCGCAGGGGGCATTTGGAAACACCATATATTTT.

The rearrangement joins TRBV18 to TRBJ1-1, with 8 bases lining up with TRBD1. Trimming removed 2 bases from V and 8 bases from J; junction bases left unmatched: 4. The germline gives CDR1 KGHSH, CDR2 LQKENI. The CDR3 is made up of 13 amino acids. The CDR3 nucleotides read TGTGCCAGCTCACCAATAAGACAGGGGGAAGCTTTCTTT. Translated: CASSPIRQGEAFF.

This clone was seen just once. The chain links TRBV6-5 to TRBJ1-1; a possible D gene is TRBD1 (6 bases). The CDR3 contains 14 residues. The V end was cut by 5 bases, the J end by 10 bases, with 20 bases between. In germline, CDR1 is MNHEY, CDR2 SVGAGI. The CDR3 bases are TGTGCCAGCAGTCCCCCGGGGGGGCGCGGTCCAGCTTTCTTT. Translation: CASSPPGGRGPAFF.

The V and J genes are TRBV27 and TRBJ1-2; 12 bases fit TRBD1. V was pared by 6 bases and J by 8 bases, with 10 bases of the junction left unmatched. Per germline, CDR1 MNHEY and CDR2 SMNVEV (reference sequence). The CDR3 length is 15 residues. The CDR3 reads CASRAPGQGAAGYTF. The CDR3, as DNA: TGTGCCAGCAGAGCACCGGGACAGGGGGCGGCCGGCTACACCTTC.

V is TRBV5-1 and J is TRBJ2-7; TRBD1 aligns across 8 bases. Trimming at V came to 4 bases and at J to 2 bases, leaving 8 bases not matched to a gene. Germline CDR1 SGHRS, CDR2 YFSETQ. The CDR3 runs 15 residues. The DNA of the CDR3 is TGCGCCAGCAGCCCGGGGACAGGTGTTACCTACGAGCAGTACTTC. As protein: CASSPGTGVTYEQYF.

V and J are TRBV28 and TRBJ1-5; D is possibly TRBD1 (5 bases). This CDR3 spans 14 amino acids. V was shortened by 6 bases and J by 6 bases, with 15 bases between the two germline ends. The V gene's germline CDR1 is MDHEN and CDR2 SYDVKM. The CDR3 spells CASSSAGSLQPQHF. The CDR3 DNA reads TGTGCCAGCAGCTCCGCAGGGTCCCTTCAGCCCCAGCATTTT.

The chain uses TRBV19 and TRBJ2-7; D gene ambiguous. The germline V gene has CDR1 LNHDA and CDR2 SQIVND (reference sequence). CDR3 length: 14 amino acids. The ends were cut back, 3 bases at V and 2 bases at J, with 11 bases in the middle. The CDR3 here is CASSIDWPTYEQYF. The CDR3 DNA reads TGTGCCAGTAGTATCGACTGGCCCACCTACGAGCAGTACTTC.